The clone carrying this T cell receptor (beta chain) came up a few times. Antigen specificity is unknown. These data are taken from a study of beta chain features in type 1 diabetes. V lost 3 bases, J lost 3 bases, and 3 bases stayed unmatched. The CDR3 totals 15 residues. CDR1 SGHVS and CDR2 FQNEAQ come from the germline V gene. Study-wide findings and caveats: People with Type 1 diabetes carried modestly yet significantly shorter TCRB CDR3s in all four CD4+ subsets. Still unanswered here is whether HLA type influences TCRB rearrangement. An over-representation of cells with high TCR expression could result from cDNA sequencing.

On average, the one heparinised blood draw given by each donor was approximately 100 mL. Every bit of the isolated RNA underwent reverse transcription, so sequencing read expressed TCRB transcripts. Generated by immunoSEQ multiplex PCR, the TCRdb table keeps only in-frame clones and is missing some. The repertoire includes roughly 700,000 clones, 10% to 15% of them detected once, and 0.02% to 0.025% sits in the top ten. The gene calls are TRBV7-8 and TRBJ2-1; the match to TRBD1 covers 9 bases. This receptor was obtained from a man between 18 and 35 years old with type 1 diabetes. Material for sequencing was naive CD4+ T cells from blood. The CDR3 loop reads CASSFGTGNYNEQFF. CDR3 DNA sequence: TGTGCCAGCAGCTTCGGGACAGGGAACTACAATGAGCAGTTCTTC.